The 16 T cell receptor beta chains listed next were all sequenced from one sample in a study of blood T cell repertoires in COVID-19. Clones were sequenced by immunoSEQ multiplex PCR, and TCRdb holds only the in-frame ones, with some missing. Here the sample spans about 160,000 clones, around nine tenths being singletons. The sample taken for sequencing was peripheral blood. The receptors were sampled from a woman between 70 and 85 years old with COVID-19, enrolled during active disease.

The chain joins TRBV27 to TRBJ1-2; 10 bases map to TRBD1. CDR1 is MNHEY, CDR2 SMNVEV, per germline (reference sequence). The length of the CDR3 is 13 residues. Trimming at V came to 7 bases and at J to 8 bases, leaving 7 bases not matched to a gene. The CDR3 loop is CASTRTGGWGYTF. The CDR3 DNA reads TGTGCCAGCACGAGGACAGGGGGTTGGGGCTACACCTTC.

The chain joins TRBV2 to TRBJ1-1, with TRBD1 matching over 9 bases. V shed 6 bases, J shed 5 bases, and the junction held 7 bases outside the gene matches. CDR1 and CDR2 (germline): SNHLY, FYNNEI. This CDR3 contains 14 residues. CDR3 region: CASSKQGAGTEAFF. CDR3 DNA: TGTGCCAGCAGCAAACAGGGGGCAGGGACTGAAGCTTTCTTT.

The chain is built from TRBV30 and TRBJ1-1; no firm D call. The germline CDR1 and CDR2 sequences are GTSNPN and SVGIG (reference sequence). The V and J ends lost 3 bases and 5 bases respectively, with 13 bases between them. This CDR3 spans 13 amino acids. DNA of the CDR3: TGTGCCTGGAGCCTCCGGCGCGGGACTGAAGCTTTCTTT. As protein: CAWSLRRGTEAFF.

The chain combines TRBV28 with TRBJ1-2, with 8 positions matching TRBD1. The germline V gene has CDR1 MDHEN and CDR2 SYDVKM. J lost 4 bases, V lost 8 bases, and 3 bases had no gene match. CDR3 length equals 12 residues. The CDR3 here is CASGTGVYGYTF. CDR3 DNA sequence: TGTGCCAGCGGGACAGGAGTCTATGGCTACACCTTC.

The sample holds a few counts of this clone. The chain couples TRBV6-5 to TRBJ1-5, with D tentatively TRBD1 (5 bases). V lost 0 bases and J 2 bases, leaving 8 bases between the germline ends. Germline loops: CDR1 MNHEY, CDR2 SVGAGI. The length of the CDR3 is 15 residues. The chain's CDR3 is CASSYSKTGNQPQHF. The DNA for the CDR3 is TGTGCCAGCAGTTACTCGAAGACAGGCAATCAGCCCCAGCATTTT.

This rearrangement joins TRBV2 to TRBJ2-2; weak D call: TRBD1 (6 bases). Trimming pared 2 bases from V and 9 bases from J, leaving 22 bases between. The CDR3 extends over 17 amino acids. Germline CDR1 SNHLY, CDR2 FYNNEI. The CDR3, as DNA: TGTGCCAGCAGTGAAAAGGCCCCCAGGGGTGCAAGTCGGGAGCTGTTTTTT. Its translation is CASSEKAPRGASRELFF.

The chain has TRBV5-4 and TRBJ2-5; TRBD1 is a possible D gene (5 bases). V was clipped by 4 bases and J by 3 bases, with 13 bases between them. CDR1 and CDR2 from the germline V gene are SGHNT and YYREEE (reference sequence). The CDR3 runs 14 residues. In nucleotides, the CDR3 is TGTGCCAGCAGCCCTGGTGGGGCGAAAGAGACCCAGTACTTC. Protein sequence: CASSPGGAKETQYF.

The chain links TRBV4-2 to TRBJ2-5; 7 nucleotides line up with TRBD2. The germline gives CDR1 LGHNA, CDR2 YNFKEQ. V gave up 7 bases and J gave up 3 bases; unmatched junction bases: 8. CDR3 length: 14 residues. CDR3 coding DNA: TGTGCCAGCACGTTCTCTGGGGGGGAAGAGACCCAGTACTTC. Its translation is CASTFSGGEETQYF.

The V call is TRBV2, the J call TRBJ2-1; tentatively, D is TRBD1 (6 bases). V lost 7 bases and J 2 bases, leaving 9 bases between the germline ends. From germline, CDR1 is SNHLY and CDR2 FYNNEI. The CDR3 runs 13 residues. The CDR3 nucleotides read TGTGCCAGCACTCAGGGGCCCTACAATGAGCAGTTCTTC. This encodes CASTQGPYNEQFF.

The V call is TRBV7-9, the J call TRBJ2-3, with a possible D match to TRBD2 (7 bases). Germline CDR1 is SEHNR and CDR2 is FQNEAQ (reference sequence). The CDR3 extends over 17 amino acids. Trimming pared 5 bases from V and 0 bases from J, leaving 18 bases between. In DNA form, the CDR3 reads TGTGCCAGCAGCCCTATTACCGGGGGGCGAAGCACAGATACGCAGTATTTT. Residues: CASSPITGGRSTDTQYF.

The gene calls are TRBV6-4 and TRBJ1-5; D gene uncertain. V lost 3 bases and J lost 4, with 10 bases in between. Germline values: CDR1 MRHNA, CDR2 SNTAGT. The CDR3 is 14 amino acids. The CDR3 loop reads CASSERAANQPQHF. CDR3 sequence (DNA): TGTGCCAGCAGTGAGCGGGCGGCTAATCAGCCCCAGCATTTT.

The V gene is TRBV9, the J gene TRBJ1-5, with D maybe TRBD1 (5 bases). The CDR3 has 18 residues. Germline-derived CDR1 and CDR2 are SGDLS and YYNGEE. Trimming took 3 bases from V and 7 from J, leaving 26 bases between them. CDR3 residues: CASSAPHRIGAWFQPQHF. The CDR3 nucleotides read TGTGCCAGCAGCGCCCCTCACAGGATCGGTGCCTGGTTCCAGCCCCAGCATTTT. The whole variable domain, filled in from reference TRBV9 and TRBJ1-5, reads DSGVTQTPKHLITATGQRVTLRCSPRSGDLSVYWYQQSLDQGLQFLIQYYNGEERAKGNILERFSAQQFPDLHSELNLSSLELGDSALYFCASSAPHRIGAWFQPQHFGDGTRLSIL.

The J gene is TRBJ1-2, the V gene TRBV5-1; TRBD1 matches 9 bases. The ends lost 4 bases at V and 4 bases at J; junction bases unmatched: 23. Germline CDR1 is SGHRS and CDR2 is YFSETQ. The length of the CDR3 is 20 residues. As DNA, the CDR3 is TGCGCCAGCAGCCTTTCATACTCCGGGACAGGGTGGAGAATGAGCTATGGCTACACCTTC. Translation gives CASSLSYSGTGWRMSYGYTF. Combining the CDR3 with reference TRBV5-1 and TRBJ1-2 gives the whole variable domain KAGVTQTPRYLIKTRGQQVTLSCSPISGHRSVSWYQQTPGQGLQFLFEYFSETQRNKGNFPGRFSGRQFSNSRSEMNVSTLELGDSALYLCASSLSYSGTGWRMSYGYTFGSGTRLTVV.

The CDR3 protein is CASSLAGGHSTGELFF. Here the CDR3 DNA reads TGCGCCAGCAGCTTGGCGGGCGGGCACTCCACCGGGGAGCTGTTTTTT. The rearrangement joins TRBV5-1 to TRBJ2-2; tentative D call: TRBD2 (5 bases). The germline V gene encodes CDR1 SGHRS and CDR2 YFSETQ. V lost 0 bases and J lost 4, with 13 bases in between. This CDR3 spans 16 amino acids. The full variable domain, completed using reference TRBV5-1 and TRBJ2-2, is KAGVTQTPRYLIKTRGQQVTLSCSPISGHRSVSWYQQTPGQGLQFLFEYFSETQRNKGNFPGRFSGRQFSNSRSEMNVSTLELGDSALYLCASSLAGGHSTGELFFGEGSRLTVL.

The chain combines TRBV4-1 with TRBJ1-3; unclear D gene. The germline V gene encodes CDR1 MGHRA and CDR2 YSYEKL. The CDR3 totals 16 residues. The V gene lost 0 bases and the J gene lost 2 bases, with 11 bases spanning the gap. The CDR3 sequence: CASSQDSQVPGNTIYF. CDR3 DNA sequence: TGCGCCAGCAGCCAAGATTCCCAGGTTCCTGGAAACACCATATATTTT.

This chain links TRBV6-5 with TRBJ1-4; D is unclear. Deletions cut 2 bases from V and 8 bases from J, with 15 bases between. This CDR3 is 15 amino acids long. Germline-derived CDR1 and CDR2 are MNHEY and SVGAGI. CDR3 in DNA: TGTGCCAGCAGTTACCGCGTCGGGGTGGGGGAAAAACTGTTTTTT. This translates into CASSYRVGVGEKLFF.